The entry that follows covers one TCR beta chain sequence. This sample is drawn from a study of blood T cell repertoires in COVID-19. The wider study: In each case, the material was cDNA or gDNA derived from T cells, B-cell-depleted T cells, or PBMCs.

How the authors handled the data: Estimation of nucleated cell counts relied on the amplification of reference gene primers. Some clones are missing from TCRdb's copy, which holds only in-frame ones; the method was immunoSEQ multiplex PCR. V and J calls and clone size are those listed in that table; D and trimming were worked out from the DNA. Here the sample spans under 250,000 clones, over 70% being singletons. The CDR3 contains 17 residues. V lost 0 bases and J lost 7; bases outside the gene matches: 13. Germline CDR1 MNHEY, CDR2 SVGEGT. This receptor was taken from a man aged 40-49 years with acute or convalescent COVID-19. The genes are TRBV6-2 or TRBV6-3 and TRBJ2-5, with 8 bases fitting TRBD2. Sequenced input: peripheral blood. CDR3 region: CASSYSRELAAPGTQYF. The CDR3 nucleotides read TGTGCCAGCAGTTACTCACGCGAACTAGCGGCCCCAGGGACCCAGTACTTC.